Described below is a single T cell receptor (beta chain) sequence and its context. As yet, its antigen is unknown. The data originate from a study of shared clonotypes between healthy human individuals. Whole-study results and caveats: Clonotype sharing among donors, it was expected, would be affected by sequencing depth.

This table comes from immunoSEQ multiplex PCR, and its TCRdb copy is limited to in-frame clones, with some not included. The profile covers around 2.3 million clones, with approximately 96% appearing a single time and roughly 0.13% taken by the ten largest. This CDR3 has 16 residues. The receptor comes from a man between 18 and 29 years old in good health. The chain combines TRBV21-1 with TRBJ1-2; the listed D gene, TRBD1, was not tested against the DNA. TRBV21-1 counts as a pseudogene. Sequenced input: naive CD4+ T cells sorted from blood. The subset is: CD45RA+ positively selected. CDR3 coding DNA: TGTGCCAGCAGCAACCGGGACAGGCGGACTAACTATGGCTACACCTTC. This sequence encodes CASSNRDRRTNYGYTF.